This TCR beta chain emerged from a study of blood T cell repertoires in COVID-19 (dated by TCRdb to the early 2020s). Background on the whole study: Samples from collaborators originated in the United States, Italy and Spain and spanned both the acute and convalescent phases of COVID-19. The dataset comprised deeply sampled blood TCRbeta repertoires from subjects exposed to, actively infected with, or recovered from COVID-19. Where available, HLA class I and class II types were obtained from metadata supplied by the sample provider rather than from assay-based typing. The repertoires were released in a freely available public database intended as a resource for research on the immune response to SARS-CoV-2. Sample metadata almost always included a de-identified subject ID, COVID-19 status, age in years and sex. The samples were drawn from two sources: the first 160 participants of the ongoing ImmuneRACE study, and 950 to 1,500 subjects contributed by 6 global collaborators. The material from the prospective study consisted of cDNA or gDNA derived from T cells, B-cell-depleted T cells, or PBMCs. The full study reports these points: Clinical and demographic metadata were provided uncurated, with the amount varying by source and participant.

TCRbeta CDR3 regions were amplified from genomic DNA using the immunoSEQ Assay, a bias-controlled multiplex PCR. The paper's data handling went like this. The number of nucleated cells in each sample was estimated from the amplification of reference gene primers within the assay. To quantify the absolute abundance of each unique TCRbeta CDR3 rearrangement, sequence reads were collapsed and filtered. Productive Simpson clonality was computed per sample as the square root of Simpson's diversity index over productive rearrangements. Here the immuneACCESS table is served through TCRdb, limited to in-frame sequences with V and J called. Missing clones are a known gap in these copies; in checked studies unresolved V genes cover under half, and the rest lacks a known reason. The V and J calls and clone size are taken from that table; D and trimming were inferred from the DNA. This sample has fewer than 300,000 clones in its table, and 70% to 85% of those were observed once. The ten largest clonotypes hold 0.75% to 0.95% of the sample.

The germline V gene provides CDR1 SGHRS and CDR2 YFSETQ. The CDR3 runs 15 residues from the cysteine to the phenylalanine. Only the CDR3 DNA is retained, 45 bases long and in frame from the first base. Unmatched junction bases come to 9, with V trimmed by 3 bases and J by 6 bases. About this clone: The specificity of this receptor is unknown. Base quality data are lacking; no much larger clone is found one base away.

In Seattle, one collaborating source enrolled patients while the infection was active and tracked those patients longitudinally over the course of disease. Each collaborating institution followed its own protocols to collect whole blood in K2EDTA tubes. Collaborator samples were shipped for TCRbeta analysis as frozen whole blood, isolated PBMCs, or DNA extracted from either sample type. The specimen was peripheral blood. The rearranged segments are TRBV5-1 and TRBJ1-1, with 9 bases matching TRBD1. The receptor was isolated from a human donor with COVID-19, enrolled during active disease. The donor label of this sample is uncertain. The nucleotide sequence reads TGCGCCAGCAGCTCTCCGGACAGGGGCCTCCCTGAAGCTTTCTTT. It translates to CASSSPDRGLPEAFF.